One and the same sample provided the 17 T cell receptor beta chains below, sequenced in a study of Tregs in tolerant kidney transplant recipients. Mixed chimerism was transient after nonmyeloablative marrow transplants from related graft donors. Data came from immunoSEQ multiplex PCR; TCRdb stores just in-frame clones and leaves some out. Here the sample spans tens of thousands of clones, roughly 93% being singletons. Specimen: CD4+ T cells from blood (PBMCs), collected 12 months after the transplant. These receptor sequences come from a human patient who received a combined kidney and bone marrow transplant. Some T cells may be supplied by the graft donor.

This clone was counted once. The chain has TRBV9 and TRBJ1-3, with D uncertain. Per germline, CDR1 SGDLS and CDR2 YYNGEE. This CDR3 has 14 amino acids. Trimming took off 0 bases at V and 9 bases at J, with 13 bases between the two ends. The DNA for the CDR3 is TGTGCCAGCAGCGTAGACTCCCCCATTGGCACCATATATTTT. This codes for CASSVDSPIGTIYF.

The V and J genes are TRBV28 and TRBJ2-7; 10 nucleotides agree with TRBD1. The CDR3 contains 14 residues. Germline V gene sequence: CDR1 MDHEN, CDR2 SYDVKM. Unmatched junction bases numbered 7, after V lost 6 bases and J lost 5 bases. The CDR3 DNA follows: TGTGCCAGCAGCCCGACAGGGGGCTGGAACGAGCAGTACTTC. This gives the protein CASSPTGGWNEQYF.

Comment on this clone: Different DNA sequences within this sample yield the same CDR3. The chain combines TRBV25-1 with TRBJ1-6; 9 bases agree with TRBD1. The germline gives CDR1 MGHDK, CDR2 SYGVNS. This CDR3 spans 17 amino acids. Trimming cost V 0 bases and J 4 bases; bases outside gene matches: 4. In DNA, the CDR3 is TGTGCCAGCAGTGAATACGGGACAGGGTCTTATAATTCACCCCTCCACTTT. Encoded protein: CASSEYGTGSYNSPLHF. Full variable domain (missing parts from reference TRBV25-1 and TRBJ1-6): EADIYQTPRYLVIGTGKKITLECSQTMGHDKMYWYQQDPGMELHLIHYSYGVNSTEKGDLSSESTVSRIRTEHFPLTLESARPSHTSQYLCASSEYGTGSYNSPLHFGNGTRLTVT.

The chain is built from TRBV5-1 and TRBJ2-1, with TRBD2 identical over 7 bases. Trimming removed 7 bases from V and 6 bases from J; junction bases left unmatched: 16. The CDR3 consists of 16 residues. CDR1 and CDR2 from the germline V gene are SGHRS and YFSETQ. In nucleotides, the CDR3 is TGCGCCAGCGGACCCACTCCCGGGAGGTCCCGCAATGAGCAGTTCTTC. Amino acid sequence: CASGPTPGRSRNEQFF.

The chain combines TRBV10-1 with TRBJ2-2; D may be TRBD1 (5 bases). There are 14 residues in the CDR3. Germline-derived CDR1 and CDR2 are WNHNN and SYGVQD (reference sequence). V dropped 6 bases and J dropped 4 bases, with 12 bases sitting between them. CDR3 loop: CASSQRQRTGELFF. CDR3 DNA sequence: TGCGCCAGCAGCCAACGACAGCGCACCGGGGAGCTGTTTTTT.

V usage is TRBV5-1 and J usage is TRBJ2-4; the D gene is possibly TRBD1 (5 bases). V was trimmed by 2 bases and J by 5 bases, leaving 8 bases between them. The CDR3 runs 13 residues. CDR1 and CDR2 (germline): SGHRS, YFSETQ. The CDR3 sequence is CASSFLGENIQYF. CDR3 DNA: TGCGCCAGCAGCTTTTTAGGGGAAAACATTCAGTACTTC. The complete variable domain, with remaining parts taken from reference TRBV5-1 and TRBJ2-4, reads KAGVTQTPRYLIKTRGQQVTLSCSPISGHRSVSWYQQTPGQGLQFLFEYFSETQRNKGNFPGRFSGRQFSNSRSEMNVSTLELGDSALYLCASSFLGENIQYFGAGTRLSVL.

The rearrangement joins TRBV4-1 to TRBJ2-3; D uncertain. The V end lost 1 base, the J end lost 3 bases, and 8 bases lay between the germline ends. CDR1 is MGHRA, CDR2 YSYEKL, per germline. The CDR3 covers 14 residues. CDR3 bases: TGCGCCAGCAGCCAAGTTGGCACGACAGATACGCAGTATTTT. Translation gives CASSQVGTTDTQYF.

The chain recombines TRBV4-3 with TRBJ2-7; TRBD2 matches 8 bases. CDR3 length: 17 amino acids. Germline V gene sequence: CDR1 LGHNA, CDR2 YSLEER. The J segment lost 3 bases and the V segment lost 0 bases, leaving 10 bases of the junction unmatched. CDR3: CASSQDALGREVYEQYF. DNA of the CDR3: TGCGCCAGCAGCCAAGATGCCTTGGGGCGGGAGGTCTACGAGCAGTACTTC.

The CDR3 is CASSPRTDGYTF. The DNA of the CDR3 is TGTGCCAGTAGCCCTCGTACAGATGGCTACACCTTC. This chain links TRBV19 with TRBJ1-2; D gene uncertain. Trimming cost V 6 bases and J 6 bases, with 11 bases left between them. CDR1 and CDR2 (germline): LNHDA, SQIVND (reference sequence). CDR3 length equals 12 residues.

The V and J genes are TRBV7-9 and TRBJ2-1, with TRBD2 matching over 8 bases. V was pared by 1 base and J by 9 bases, with 11 bases of the junction left unmatched. The germline V gene has CDR1 SEHNR and CDR2 FQNEAQ (reference sequence). The CDR3 runs to 16 residues. The CDR3 spells CASSLGATSVNSEQFF. For the CDR3, the DNA is TGTGCCAGCAGCTTAGGGGCGACTAGCGTGAACAGTGAGCAGTTCTTC.

Turning to this clone: Relative to the germline gene, one junction end is altered; a read error may explain this. This chain joins TRBV9 and TRBJ2-5, with 10 nucleotides matching TRBD1. The CDR3 loop spans 16 amino acids. Germline CDR1 is SGDLS and CDR2 is YYNGEE. In DNA, the CDR3 is TGTGCCAGCAGTATTTCCGGGACAGGGGTTGGCGAGATCCAGTACTTC. It encodes CASSISGTGVGEIQYF. Full variable domain (rest looked up from reference TRBV9 and TRBJ2-5): DSGVTQTPKHLITATGQRVTLRCSPRSGDLSVYWYQQSLDQGLQFLIQYYNGEERAKGNILERFSAQQFPDLHSELNLSSLELGDSALYFCASSISGTGVGEIQYFGPGTRLLVL.

This clone was seen once. The gene calls are TRBV25-1 and TRBJ1-4; 8 nucleotides agree with TRBD1. The trim removed 6 bases at V and 5 bases at J, leaving 11 bases unmatched. CDR1 MGHDK and CDR2 SYGVNS come from the germline V gene. The CDR3 totals 16 residues. CDR3 DNA: TGTGCCAGCAGCCGCGCCTGGACAGGGAAGAATGAAAAACTGTTTTTT. It yields the protein CASSRAWTGKNEKLFF.

The chain carries TRBV4-3 and TRBJ2-1, with TRBD1 identical over 11 bases. The germline V gene has CDR1 LGHNA and CDR2 YSLEER. Trimming at V came to 2 bases and at J to 5 bases, leaving 5 bases not matched to a gene. The CDR3 consists of 16 residues. The CDR3 DNA follows: TGCGCCAGCAGCCAATCTGGACAGGGGGCAGACAATGAGCAGTTCTTC. Encoded protein: CASSQSGQGADNEQFF.

The chain recombines TRBV18 with TRBJ1-2; 7 bases fit TRBD1. The CDR3 is 14 amino acids. After removal of 8 bases from V and 4 bases from J, the junction contained 10 bases not matched to a gene. Per the germline V gene, CDR1 is KGHSH and CDR2 is LQKENI. This chain's CDR3 is CASTRPRDSYGYTF. Written as DNA, the CDR3 is TGTGCCAGCACACGCCCCCGGGACAGCTATGGCTACACCTTC.

The gene calls are TRBV14 and TRBJ2-7; 7 bases are shared with TRBD2. The V segment lost 6 bases and the J segment 5 bases; nucleotides outside the gene matches: 10. Germline CDR1 is SGHDN and CDR2 is FVKESK. This CDR3 has 14 residues. The CDR3 loop is CASSPSWEGNEQYF. The DNA of the CDR3 is TGTGCCAGCAGTCCCTCTTGGGAGGGTAACGAGCAGTACTTC.

The V gene is TRBV7-9, the J gene TRBJ2-1; 7 nucleotides line up with TRBD1. The CDR3 is made up of 15 amino acids. Trimming at V came to 1 base and at J to 3 bases, leaving 3 bases not matched to a gene. From germline, CDR1 is SEHNR and CDR2 FQNEAQ (reference sequence). The CDR3, as DNA: TGTGCCAGCAGCTTAGGGCAGGGGGACTACAATGAGCAGTTCTTC. Translating gives CASSLGQGDYNEQFF.

The chain is built from TRBV11-2 and TRBJ2-2; D unclear. Germline V gives CDR1 SGHAT, CDR2 FQNNGV. The CDR3 loop spans 12 amino acids. Between the trimmed V and J ends, which lost 5 bases and 5 bases, there was a span of 6 bases. CDR3 protein: CASSPGTGELFF. The CDR3 region has the DNA TGTGCCAGCAGCCCCGGTACCGGGGAGCTGTTTTTT.